A selection of T cell receptor beta chains follows, all from one sample in a study of T cells in Graves' hyperthyroidism and ophthalmopathy. TCRdb passed the multiplex PCR reads through MiXCR, listing each CDR3 protein once. The sample carries about 560,000 distinct CDR3 sequences, 13% to 15% recorded once. Sequencing input: blood. The receptors originated from a woman in her 40s with Graves' hyperthyroidism. The CDR3 runs from the conserved cysteine through the conserved F or W. The order of the fields is V gene, J gene, clone size, D gene, CDR3 DNA, CDR3 protein. A D gene is named only where the DNA matches it firmly. The size of a clone is reported for some rows only, either as once, few or many, or as a class for expanded clones.

TRBV5-1,TRBJ2-5,few,TRBD1,TGCGCCAGCAGCTCTGAGGGACAGGGACAAGAGACCCAGTACTTC,CASSSEGQGQETQYF
TRBV2,TRBJ2-1,few,TRBD2,TGTGCCAGCGTGACTAGCGGAGTCTACAATGAGCAGTTCTTC,CASVTSGVYNEQFF
TRBV7-6,TRBJ2-1,many,.,TGTGCCAGCAGCGCGACAACTCTCTCCGAGCAGTTCTTC,CASSATTLSEQFF
TRBV28,TRBJ2-1,many,TRBD2,TGTGCCAGCAGCCCTATAGCGGGAGGTTTCTACAATGAGCAGTTCTTC,CASSPIAGGFYNEQFF
TRBV2,TRBJ1-2,.,.,TGTGCCAGCAGTGAAGCGCTCGCGGCCTATGGCTACACCTTC,CASSEALAAYGYTF
TRBV28,TRBJ2-7,many,.,TGTGCCAGCAATATAATCGGGGGCTACGAGCAGTACTTC,CASNIIGGYEQYF
TRBV7-2,TRBJ2-3,many,.,TGTGCCAGCAGTCCCGGGACAAGCACAGATACGCAGTATTTT,CASSPGTSTDTQYF
TRBV5-1,TRBJ2-3,many,TRBD1,TGCGCCAGCTCCGGACAGGGGGATGGCACAGATACGCAGTATTTT,CASSGQGDGTDTQYF
TRBV7-8,TRBJ2-7,many,TRBD1,TGTGCCAGCAGCTTAGCACCGGGACAGGGAGGCTACGAGCAGTACTTC,CASSLAPGQGGYEQYF
TRBV10-2,TRBJ2-7,few,TRBD2,TGCGCCAGCGTCTCCAGGGAGGGCTCCTGCGAGCAGTACTTC,CASVSREGSCEQYF
TRBV3-1,TRBJ1-5,many,.,TGTGCCAGCAGCCAAATGGGTAATCAGCCCCAGCATTTT,CASSQMGNQPQHF
TRBV6-5,TRBJ2-5,.,.,TGTGCCAGCAGTTACGGGAGAAAGGAGACCCAGTACTTC,CASSYGRKETQYF
TRBV19,TRBJ2-2,.,TRBD1,TGTGCCAGCCGAACAGGGGGCTGGACCGGGGAGCTGTTTTTT,CASRTGGWTGELFF
TRBV6-5,TRBJ1-1,many,.,TGTGCCAGCAGTTACTCGAAAACGGCGAACACTGAAGCTTTCTTT,CASSYSKTANTEAFF
TRBV24-1,TRBJ2-1,many,TRBD1,TGTGCCACCAGTGACGCCGGGACAGTGAACAATGAGCAGTTCTTC,CATSDAGTVNNEQFF
TRBV11-2,TRBJ2-5,many,.,TGTGCCAGCACCTCAGGGGGGTCGTGGACCCAGTACTTC,CASTSGGSWTQYF
TRBV15,TRBJ2-2,.,.,TGTGCCACCAGCACTAGGGGGGAGCTGTTTTTT,CATSTRGELFF